The present T cell receptor (beta chain) was sequenced within a study of yellow fever vaccine responses in identical twins (dated by TCRdb to 2016 to 2019). Broadly, across the study: In identical twins, the study followed T cell clones that responded to the vaccine with precision. Broad study findings and their caveats: The T cell response to vaccination in identical twins was reported by the authors to appear partly convergent and partly personalized.

About this clonotype itself: The specificity of this receptor is unknown. Per-nucleotide qualities are absent, and no much larger clonotype sits a single base away.

Inclusive of the bounding cysteine and phenylalanine, the CDR3 is 14 residues long. The CDR3 DNA has 42 bases and is translated from base 1. CDR1 and CDR2, looked up from the germline V gene (reference sequence), are SEHNR and FQNEAQ. V drops 1 base and J drops 3 bases, leaving 7 bases in between. Receptor amplification or capture employed RT-PCR. Sequenced on an Illumina HiSeq 2500. The raw public reads went through TCRdb reprocessing: fastp at Q25, MiXCR clone calling, in-frame beta chains kept. Under each unique CDR3 protein, matching rows form one entry showing the most common genes and DNA. The sample table lists about 2,200 distinct CDR3 sequences, roughly 83% of them with a count of one. The biggest ten clones account for 3% to 4% of the sample.

This receptor was taken from a woman younger than 30 who received the yellow fever vaccine. Donor details come from another sample of the same person, matched by shared clones. This chain is built from TRBV7-9 and TRBJ2-1; the D gene is not confidently resolved. This sample comprised T cells from blood (PBMCs), unsorted or a sorted subset (not recorded which), obtained before or after yellow fever vaccination (not recorded which). The bases read TGTGCCAGCAGCTTAGACGCAGTCTACAATGAGCAGTTCTTC. Its translation reads: CASSLDAVYNEQFF.